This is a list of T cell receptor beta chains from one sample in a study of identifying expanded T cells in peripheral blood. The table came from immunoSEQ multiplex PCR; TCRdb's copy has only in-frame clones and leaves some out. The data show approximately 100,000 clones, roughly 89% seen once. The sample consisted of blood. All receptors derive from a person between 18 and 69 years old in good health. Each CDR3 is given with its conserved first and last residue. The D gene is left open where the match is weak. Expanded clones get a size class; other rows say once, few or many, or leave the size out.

CARSFGNEQFF	TGTGCCAGAAGCTTTGGAAATGAGCAGTTCTTC	.	TRBV5-3	TRBJ2-1	once
CASSLDPGMNTEAFF	TGTGCCAGCAGCTTAGACCCCGGCATGAACACTGAAGCTTTCTTT	.	TRBV7-2	TRBJ1-1	.
CASEKDYMNTEAFF	TGTGCCAGCGAGAAGGACTACATGAACACTGAAGCTTTCTTT	.	TRBV6-1	TRBJ1-1	.
CASSLEASGGKTQYF	TGTGCCAGCAGCTTGGAGGCTAGCGGGGGGAAGACCCAGTACTTC	TRBD2	TRBV5-4	TRBJ2-5	.
CASSGRATGNTIYF	TGTGCCAGCAGTGGCAGGGCCACTGGAAACACCATATATTTT	.	TRBV6-5	TRBJ1-3	.
CASKGDRTNTEAFF	TGCGCCAGCAAGGGGGACAGAACAAACACTGAAGCTTTCTTT	TRBD1	TRBV10-2	TRBJ1-1	.
CASSLGRGLGGELFF	TGTGCCAGCAGCTTAGGCAGGGGGCTAGGCGGGGAGCTGTTTTTT	TRBD1	TRBV11-2	TRBJ2-2	.
CASSPDGGIYNEQFF	TGCGCCAGCAGCCCGGACGGGGGTATCTACAATGAGCAGTTCTTC	.	TRBV5-1	TRBJ2-1	.
CASSLAETQYF	TGTGCCAGCAGCTTGGCAGAGACCCAGTACTTC	.	TRBV5-4	TRBJ2-5	.
CASSPTVRYSYNSPLHF	TGTGCCAGTAGTCCAACAGTTCGGTACTCCTATAATTCACCCCTCCACTTT	.	TRBV19	TRBJ1-6	.
CASSGVSHYGYTF	TGTGCCAGCAGCGGGGTGAGTCACTATGGCTACACCTTC	.	TRBV7-2	TRBJ1-2	once
CASSSTGTTISTDTQYF	TGCGCCAGCAGCTCAACCGGGACCACTATAAGCACAGATACGCAGTATTTT	.	TRBV5-1	TRBJ2-3	few
CASSPFTPPTIYF	TGTGCCAGCAGTCCATTCACCCCCCCGACCATATATTTT	.	TRBV6-5	TRBJ1-3	.
CASSVDRYQGAHGYTF	TGTGCCAGCAGCGTAGACCGGTACCAGGGGGCTCATGGCTACACCTTC	TRBD1	TRBV9	TRBJ1-2	once
CASSLVTGSPGSPLHF	TGTGCCAGCAGCTTAGTGACAGGATCCCCGGGTTCACCCCTCCACTTT	.	TRBV11-2	TRBJ1-6	.
CATQGRVYEQYF	TGTGCCACACAGGGAAGGGTCTACGAGCAGTACTTC	.	TRBV2	TRBJ2-7	once
CSAGQGGEQYF	TGCAGTGCTGGACAGGGGGGCGAGCAGTACTTC	TRBD1	TRBV20-1	TRBJ2-7	.
CATSREATNYGYTF	TGTGCCACCAGCAGAGAGGCTACTAACTATGGCTACACCTTC	.	TRBV15	TRBJ1-2	.